The present T cell receptor beta chain was sequenced within a study of T-cell reconstitution after alpha-beta-depleted transplantation in children. Notes on the study in general: By one year post-transplant, T-cell counts and diversity largely arose from T cells that were newly produced.

At least ten counts were recorded for this clonotype. No antigen is known for it. Library preparation (for TCRbeta) was performed with unique molecular identifiers. TCRdb redid the calling of the PCR reads with MiXCR, one entry per CDR3 protein. Of more than 400,000 distinct CDR3 sequences detected, over 40% appear once; the ten largest clones hold under 35%. Germline lookup yields CDR1 MNHEY and CDR2 SMNVEV (reference sequence). The CDR3 runs to 14 residues. Trimming took off 3 bases at V and 3 bases at J, with 12 bases between the two ends. This receptor was identified in a girl aged 2-10 years with aplastic anemia, due to receive a stem cell transplant. The sequencing used PBMCs, collected before TCRalphabeta/CD19-depleted stem cell transplant. This sequence joins TRBV27 and TRBJ2-7, with no clear D. The CDR3 loop is CASSLVGRYYEQYF. The CDR3 DNA follows: TGTGCCAGCAGTTTGGTAGGCCGATACTACGAGCAGTACTTC.